This record concerns one TCR beta chain sequence. This sample is part of a study of shared clonotypes between healthy human individuals. Across the study: Serving as donors were two women and a few men, whose ages spanned 18 to 49.

Produced via immunoSEQ multiplex PCR; TCRdb's table is partial and in-frame only. This sample has about 2.1 million clones; 80% to 95% occur once, and the top ten carry around 1.7%. From germline, CDR1 is MNHEY and CDR2 SVGAGI. The trim removed 6 bases at V and 4 bases at J, leaving 9 bases unmatched. The CDR3 spans 15 residues. Naivety among CD8 cells was defined by CD45RO negativity and positive CCR7 selection, thereby excluding terminally differentiated effector memory CD45RA+ cells. The origin of this receptor is a man younger than 30 in good health. Some clones in this sample may be carry-over from other donors' samples. Sequencing was performed on naive CD8+ T cells from PBMCs. J is TRBJ2-7 and V is TRBV6-5, with 10 positions matching TRBD2. The CDR3 DNA reads TGTGCCAGCAGCCGGCCGCTAGCGGGAGAATACGAGCAGTACTTC. It codes for CASSRPLAGEYEQYF.